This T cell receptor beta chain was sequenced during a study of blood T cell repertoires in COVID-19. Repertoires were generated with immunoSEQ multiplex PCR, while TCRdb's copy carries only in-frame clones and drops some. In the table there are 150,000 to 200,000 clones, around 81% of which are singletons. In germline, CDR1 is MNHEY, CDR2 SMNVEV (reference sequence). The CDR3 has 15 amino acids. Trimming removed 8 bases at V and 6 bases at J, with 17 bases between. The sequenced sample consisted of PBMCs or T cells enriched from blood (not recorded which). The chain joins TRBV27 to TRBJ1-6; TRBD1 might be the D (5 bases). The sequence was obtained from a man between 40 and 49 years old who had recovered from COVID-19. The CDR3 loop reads CASGAGGGGNSPLHF. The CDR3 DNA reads TGTGCCAGCGGCGCGGGCGGGGGGGGTAATTCACCCCTCCACTTT.